This T cell receptor (beta chain) originates from a study of CD8+ T cells in alopecia areata. Study-wide background: The study gave treated patients oral tofacitinib at 5 to 10 mg twice daily.

The V and J ends lost 5 bases and 2 bases, in that order; junction bases with no gene match: 8. Looked up from germline, CDR1 is MNHEY and CDR2 is SVGAGI. The CDR3 contains 15 residues. cDNA serving as the sequencing template came from extracted, reverse transcribed RNA. The assay was immunoSEQ multiplex PCR, and TCRdb's table has in-frame clones only and misses some. The sample gives about 130,000 clones, roughly 54% of which show up once; 3.5% to 5% is in the top ten. This receptor was identified in a human donor with alopecia areata. V and J are TRBV6-5 and TRBJ2-7; 8 bases map to TRBD2. Sequenced material: CD4+ T cells sorted from blood, taken at week 0. In DNA, the CDR3 is TGTGCCAGCAGTCGCGGGGGGTTTAACCCCTACGAGCAGTACTTC. Translated, it gives CASSRGGFNPYEQYF.